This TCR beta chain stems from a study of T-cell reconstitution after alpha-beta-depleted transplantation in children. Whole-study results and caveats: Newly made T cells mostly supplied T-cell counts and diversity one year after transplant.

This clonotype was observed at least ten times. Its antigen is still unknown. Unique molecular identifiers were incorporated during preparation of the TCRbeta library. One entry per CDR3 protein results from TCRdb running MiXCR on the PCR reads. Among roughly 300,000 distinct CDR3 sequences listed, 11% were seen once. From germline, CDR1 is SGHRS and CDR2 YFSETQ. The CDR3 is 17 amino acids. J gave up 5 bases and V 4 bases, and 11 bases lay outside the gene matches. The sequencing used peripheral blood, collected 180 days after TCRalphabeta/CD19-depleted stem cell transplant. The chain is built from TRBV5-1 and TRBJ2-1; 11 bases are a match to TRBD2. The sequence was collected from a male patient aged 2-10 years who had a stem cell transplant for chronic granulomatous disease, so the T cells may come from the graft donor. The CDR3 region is CASSNYKTSGTDNEQFF. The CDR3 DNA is TGCGCCAGCAGCAACTACAAGACTAGCGGGACAGACAATGAGCAGTTCTTC.